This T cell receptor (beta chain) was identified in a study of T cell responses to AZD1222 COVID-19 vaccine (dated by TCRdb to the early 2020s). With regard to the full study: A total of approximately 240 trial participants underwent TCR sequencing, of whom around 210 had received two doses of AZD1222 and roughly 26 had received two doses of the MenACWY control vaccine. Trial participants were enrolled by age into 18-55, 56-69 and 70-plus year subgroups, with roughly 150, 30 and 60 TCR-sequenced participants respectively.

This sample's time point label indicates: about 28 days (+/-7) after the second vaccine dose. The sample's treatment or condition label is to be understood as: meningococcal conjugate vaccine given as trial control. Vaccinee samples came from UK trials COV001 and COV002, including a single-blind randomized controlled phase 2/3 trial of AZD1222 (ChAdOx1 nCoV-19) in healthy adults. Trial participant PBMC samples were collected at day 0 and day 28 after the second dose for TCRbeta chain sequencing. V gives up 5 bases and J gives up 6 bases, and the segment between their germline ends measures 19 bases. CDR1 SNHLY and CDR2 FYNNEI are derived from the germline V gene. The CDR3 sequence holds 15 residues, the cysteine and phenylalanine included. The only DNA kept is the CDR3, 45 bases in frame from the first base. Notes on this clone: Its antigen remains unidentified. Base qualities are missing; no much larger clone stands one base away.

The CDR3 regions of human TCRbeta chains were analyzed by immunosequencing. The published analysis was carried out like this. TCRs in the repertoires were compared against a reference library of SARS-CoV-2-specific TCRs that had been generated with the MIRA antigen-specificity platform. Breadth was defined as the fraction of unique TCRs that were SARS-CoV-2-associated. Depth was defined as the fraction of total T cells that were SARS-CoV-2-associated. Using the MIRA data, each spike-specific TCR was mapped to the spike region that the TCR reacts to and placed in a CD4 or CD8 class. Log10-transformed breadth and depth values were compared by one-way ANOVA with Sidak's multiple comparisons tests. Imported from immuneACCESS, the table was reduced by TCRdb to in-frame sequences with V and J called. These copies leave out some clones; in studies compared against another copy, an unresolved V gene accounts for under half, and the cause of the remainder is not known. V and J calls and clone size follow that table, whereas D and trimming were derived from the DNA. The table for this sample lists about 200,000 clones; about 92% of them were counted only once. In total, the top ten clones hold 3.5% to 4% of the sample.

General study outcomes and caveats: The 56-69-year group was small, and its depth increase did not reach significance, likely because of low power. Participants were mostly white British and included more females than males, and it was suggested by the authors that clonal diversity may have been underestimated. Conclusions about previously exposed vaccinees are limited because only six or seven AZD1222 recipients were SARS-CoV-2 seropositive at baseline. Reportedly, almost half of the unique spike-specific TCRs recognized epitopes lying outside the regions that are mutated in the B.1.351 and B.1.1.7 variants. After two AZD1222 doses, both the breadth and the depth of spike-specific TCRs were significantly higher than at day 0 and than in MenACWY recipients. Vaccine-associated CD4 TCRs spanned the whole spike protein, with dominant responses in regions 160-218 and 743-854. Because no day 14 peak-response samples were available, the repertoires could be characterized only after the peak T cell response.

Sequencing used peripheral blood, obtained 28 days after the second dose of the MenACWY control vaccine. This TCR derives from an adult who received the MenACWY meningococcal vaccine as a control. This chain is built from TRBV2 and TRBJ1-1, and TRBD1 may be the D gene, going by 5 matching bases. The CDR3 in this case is CASSLGGAEVAEAFF. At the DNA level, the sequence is TGTGCCAGCAGTCTCGGAGGGGCGGAGGTCGCTGAAGCTTTCTTT.